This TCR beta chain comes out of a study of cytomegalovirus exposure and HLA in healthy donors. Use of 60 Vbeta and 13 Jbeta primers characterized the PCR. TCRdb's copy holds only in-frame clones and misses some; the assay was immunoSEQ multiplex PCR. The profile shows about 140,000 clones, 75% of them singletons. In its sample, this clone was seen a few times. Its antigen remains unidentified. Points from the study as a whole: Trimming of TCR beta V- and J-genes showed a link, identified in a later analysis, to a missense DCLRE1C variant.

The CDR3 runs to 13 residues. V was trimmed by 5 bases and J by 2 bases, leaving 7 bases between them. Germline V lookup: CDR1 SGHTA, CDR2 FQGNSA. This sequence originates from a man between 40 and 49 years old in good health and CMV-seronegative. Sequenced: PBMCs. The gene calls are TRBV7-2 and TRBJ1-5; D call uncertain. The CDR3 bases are TGTGCCAGCAGCGTATCGGGCAATCAGCCCCAGCATTTT. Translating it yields CASSVSGNQPQHF.